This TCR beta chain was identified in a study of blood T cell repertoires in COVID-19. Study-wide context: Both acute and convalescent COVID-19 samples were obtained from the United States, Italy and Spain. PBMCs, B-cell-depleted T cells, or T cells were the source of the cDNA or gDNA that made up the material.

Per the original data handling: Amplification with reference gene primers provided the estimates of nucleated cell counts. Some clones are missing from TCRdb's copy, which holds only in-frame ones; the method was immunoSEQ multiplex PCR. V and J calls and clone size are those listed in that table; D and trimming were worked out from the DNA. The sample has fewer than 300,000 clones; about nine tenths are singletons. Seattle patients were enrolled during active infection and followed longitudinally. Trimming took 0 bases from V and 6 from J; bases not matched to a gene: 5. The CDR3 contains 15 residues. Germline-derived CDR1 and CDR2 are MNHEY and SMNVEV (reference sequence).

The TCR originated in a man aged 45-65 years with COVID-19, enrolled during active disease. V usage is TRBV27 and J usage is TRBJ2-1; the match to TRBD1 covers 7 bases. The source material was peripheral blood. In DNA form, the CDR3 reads TGTGCCAGCAGTTTATCCCAACAGGGGTTCAATGAGCAGTTCTTC. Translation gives CASSLSQQGFNEQFF.